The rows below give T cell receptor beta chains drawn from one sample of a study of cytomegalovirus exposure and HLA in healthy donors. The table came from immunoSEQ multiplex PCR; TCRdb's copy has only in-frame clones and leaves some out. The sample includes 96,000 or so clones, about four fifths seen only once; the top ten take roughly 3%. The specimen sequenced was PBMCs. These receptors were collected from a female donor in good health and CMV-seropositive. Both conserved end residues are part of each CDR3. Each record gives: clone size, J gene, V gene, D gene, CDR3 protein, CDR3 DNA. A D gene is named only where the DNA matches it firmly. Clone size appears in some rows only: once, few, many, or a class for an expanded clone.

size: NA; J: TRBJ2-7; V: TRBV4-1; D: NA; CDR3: CASSRLGAGEQYF; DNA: TGCGCCAGCAGCCGACTGGGGGCAGGCGAGCAGTACTTC
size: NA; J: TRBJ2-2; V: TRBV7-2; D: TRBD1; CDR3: CASSLGTGHAGELFF; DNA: TGTGCCAGCAGTCTAGGGACAGGCCATGCCGGGGAGCTGTTTTTT
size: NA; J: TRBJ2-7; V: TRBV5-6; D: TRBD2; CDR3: CASSLGLAEGYEQYF; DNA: TGTGCCAGCAGCTTGGGCCTAGCGGAGGGCTACGAGCAGTACTTC
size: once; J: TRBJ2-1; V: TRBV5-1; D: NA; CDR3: CASSLAGVGYEQFF; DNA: TGCGCCAGCAGCTTGGCCGGGGTCGGTTATGAGCAGTTCTTC
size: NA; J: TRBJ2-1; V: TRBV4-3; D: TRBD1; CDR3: CASSQLKGGVYNEQFF; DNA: TGCGCCAGCAGCCAATTAAAAGGGGGCGTCTACAATGAGCAGTTCTTC
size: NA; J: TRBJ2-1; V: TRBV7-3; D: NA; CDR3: CASSLSSEHEQFF; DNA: TGTGCCAGCAGCTTAAGCTCGGAGCATGAGCAGTTCTTC
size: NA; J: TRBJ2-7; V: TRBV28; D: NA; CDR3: CASSLGGGNSYEQYF; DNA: TGTGCCAGCAGTTTAGGAGGGGGCAATTCCTACGAGCAGTACTTC
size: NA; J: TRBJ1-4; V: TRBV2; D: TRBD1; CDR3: CASRGQGPEKLFF; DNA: TGTGCCAGCAGGGGACAGGGGCCTGAAAAACTGTTTTTT
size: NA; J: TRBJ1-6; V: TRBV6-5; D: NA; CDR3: CASSTGSYNSPLHF; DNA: TGTGCCAGCAGTACAGGGTCCTATAATTCACCCCTCCACTTT
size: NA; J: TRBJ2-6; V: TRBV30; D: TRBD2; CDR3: CAWSVPGRSGANVLTF; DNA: TGTGCCTGGAGTGTACCCGGGAGGTCTGGGGCCAACGTCCTGACTTTC
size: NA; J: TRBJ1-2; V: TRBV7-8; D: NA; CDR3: CASSQDRIGVSKGYTF; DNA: TGTGCCAGCAGCCAGGACAGAATTGGAGTATCGAAAGGCTACACCTTC
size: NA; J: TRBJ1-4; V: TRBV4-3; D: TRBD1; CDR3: CASSKSRDSNEKLFF; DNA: TGCGCCAGCAGCAAGTCCCGGGACAGTAATGAAAAACTGTTTTTT
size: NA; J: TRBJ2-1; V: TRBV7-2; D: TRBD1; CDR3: CASSIVRDSSNEQFF; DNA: TGTGCCAGCAGCATCGTCCGGGACAGCTCCAATGAGCAGTTCTTC
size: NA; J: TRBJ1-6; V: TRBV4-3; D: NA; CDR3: CASSQEATGTFNSPLHF; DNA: TGCGCCAGCAGCCAAGAAGCCACCGGGACATTCAATTCACCCCTCCACTTT
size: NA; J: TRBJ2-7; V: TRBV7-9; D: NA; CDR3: CASSLGRPYYEQYF; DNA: TGTGCCAGCAGCTTAGGGAGACCCTACTACGAGCAGTACTTC
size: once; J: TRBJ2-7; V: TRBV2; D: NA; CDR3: CASSEWNGEQYF; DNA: TGTGCCAGCAGTGAATGGAACGGGGAGCAGTACTTC
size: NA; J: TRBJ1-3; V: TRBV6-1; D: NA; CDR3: CASSQGTGERNTIYF; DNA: TGTGCCAGCAGCCAAGGGACGGGAGAGAGGAACACCATATATTTT
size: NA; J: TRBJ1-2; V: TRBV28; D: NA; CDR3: CASSLGRRIGYTF; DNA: TGTGCCAGCAGTTTAGGCCGGAGGATTGGCTACACCTTC
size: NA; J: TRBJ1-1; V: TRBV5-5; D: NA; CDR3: CASSPGGNTEAFF; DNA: TGTGCCAGCAGCCCCGGGGGGAACACTGAAGCTTTCTTT